This record looks at one T cell receptor beta chain sequence and its context. Its target is not known. Collection occurred without any documented infections or immune events in donors. This specimen comes from a study of identifying expanded T cells in peripheral blood. Findings of the study overall: Technical replicates showed around 1.2 changed clones; two weeks roughly 16; four weeks 19. Clone count variance between roughly 2-week samples rose with total template count.

Data came from immunoSEQ multiplex PCR; TCRdb stores just in-frame clones and leaves some out. This sample yields around 70,000 clones, of which roughly 90% are seen a single time; around 3% belongs to the top ten. V shed 4 bases and J 7 bases; nucleotides not matched to a gene: 10. CDR1 is LNHDA and CDR2 is SQIVND in the germline V gene (reference sequence). The CDR3 covers 17 residues. The sequencing input was blood. This receptor was taken from a person aged 18 to 75 in good health. The chain combines TRBV19 with TRBJ2-2; 12 bases match TRBD2. In DNA, the CDR3 is TGTGCCAGTAGTACTATCCGACTAGCGGGAGTACTCGGGGAGCTGTTTTTT. Amino acids: CASSTIRLAGVLGELFF.